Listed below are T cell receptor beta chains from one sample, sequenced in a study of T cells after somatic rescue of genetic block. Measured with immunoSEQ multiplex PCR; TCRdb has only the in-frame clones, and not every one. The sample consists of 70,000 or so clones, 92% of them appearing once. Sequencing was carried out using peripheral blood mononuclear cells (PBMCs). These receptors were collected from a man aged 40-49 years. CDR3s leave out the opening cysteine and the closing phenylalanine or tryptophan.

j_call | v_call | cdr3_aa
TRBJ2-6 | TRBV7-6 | ASSKKPGQNSGANVLT
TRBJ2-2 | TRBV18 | ASSPPGQLNTGELF
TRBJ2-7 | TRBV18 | ASSRLEARGEQY
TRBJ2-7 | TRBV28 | ASSLGTSGRVEQY
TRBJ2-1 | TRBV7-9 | ASSGTRGPDNEQF
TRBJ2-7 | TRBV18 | ASSPSDGRAYEQY
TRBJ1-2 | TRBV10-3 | AIHNPGYGYT
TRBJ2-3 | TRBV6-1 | ASSDRGLENTQY
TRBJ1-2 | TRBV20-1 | SARGADGYT
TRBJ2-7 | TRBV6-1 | ASRGGGTSYEQY
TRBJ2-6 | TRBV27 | ASSPQGDSGANVLT
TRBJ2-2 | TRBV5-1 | ASSLTDGVGELF
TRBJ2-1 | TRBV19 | ASTLLAGYNEQF
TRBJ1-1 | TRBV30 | AWSVQTNTEAF
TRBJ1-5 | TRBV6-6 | ARGPWQPQH
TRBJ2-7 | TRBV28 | ASSPTSGSYEQY
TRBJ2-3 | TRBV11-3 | ASRKGQGADTQY
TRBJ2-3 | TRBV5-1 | ASRQEYRTDTQY
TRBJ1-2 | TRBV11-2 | ASSLFSSVNYGYT
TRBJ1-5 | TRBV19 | ASSIGRGPNQPQH
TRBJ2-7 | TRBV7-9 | ASSLGRNEQY
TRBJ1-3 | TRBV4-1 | ASSQVPSSGNTIY
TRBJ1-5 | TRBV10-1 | ASGEGTVLYVNQPQH
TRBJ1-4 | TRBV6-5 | ASSYSMGEKLF
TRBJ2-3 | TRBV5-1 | ASSVRLAGREDTQY
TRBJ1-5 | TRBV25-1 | ASSRGNQPQH
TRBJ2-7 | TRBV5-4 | ASSSRTGASYEQY
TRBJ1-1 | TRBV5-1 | ASSGGQHTEAF
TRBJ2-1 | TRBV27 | ANFHGTSGYNEQF
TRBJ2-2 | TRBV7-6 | ASSLGQGGTGELF
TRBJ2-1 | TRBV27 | ASSATAGSYNEQF
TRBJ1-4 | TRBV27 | ASSSNEKLF
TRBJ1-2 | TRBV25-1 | ASSDPGGSPYGYT
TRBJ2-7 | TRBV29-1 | SATPGGTYEQY
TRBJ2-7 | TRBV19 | ASSIGQSSYEQY
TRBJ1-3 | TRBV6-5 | ASSHRDTSGNTIY
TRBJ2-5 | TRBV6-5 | ASSSRGEGATQY
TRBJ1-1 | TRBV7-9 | ASSLAQAGSAF
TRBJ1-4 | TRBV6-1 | ASSSGPWGEKLF
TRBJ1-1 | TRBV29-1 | SVERGQGRPEAF
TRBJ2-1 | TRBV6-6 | ASRDTRGAVYNEQF
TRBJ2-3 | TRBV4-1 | ASSQDTPARSTDTQY
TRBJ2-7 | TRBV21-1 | ASSARDRVSEQY
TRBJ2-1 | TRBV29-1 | SVEVQSGTTPF
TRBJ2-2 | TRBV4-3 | ASSQENRGELF
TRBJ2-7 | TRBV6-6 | ASRETGGAYEQY
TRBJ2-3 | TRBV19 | ASSSSGSTDTQY
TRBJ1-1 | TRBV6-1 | ASSDVPFTEAF
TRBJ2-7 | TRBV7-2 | ASSLVSDREVYEQY
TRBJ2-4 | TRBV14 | ASSQVRGRNIQY
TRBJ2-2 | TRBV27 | ASSFTGHMNTGELF
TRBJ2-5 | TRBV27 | ASSKTGLAETQY
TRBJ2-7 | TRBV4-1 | ASSGEATGRREQY
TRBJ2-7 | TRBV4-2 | ASSHRPNEQY
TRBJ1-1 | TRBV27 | ASSMPPTGAVNTEAF
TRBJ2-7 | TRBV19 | ASSISPGTGNYEQY